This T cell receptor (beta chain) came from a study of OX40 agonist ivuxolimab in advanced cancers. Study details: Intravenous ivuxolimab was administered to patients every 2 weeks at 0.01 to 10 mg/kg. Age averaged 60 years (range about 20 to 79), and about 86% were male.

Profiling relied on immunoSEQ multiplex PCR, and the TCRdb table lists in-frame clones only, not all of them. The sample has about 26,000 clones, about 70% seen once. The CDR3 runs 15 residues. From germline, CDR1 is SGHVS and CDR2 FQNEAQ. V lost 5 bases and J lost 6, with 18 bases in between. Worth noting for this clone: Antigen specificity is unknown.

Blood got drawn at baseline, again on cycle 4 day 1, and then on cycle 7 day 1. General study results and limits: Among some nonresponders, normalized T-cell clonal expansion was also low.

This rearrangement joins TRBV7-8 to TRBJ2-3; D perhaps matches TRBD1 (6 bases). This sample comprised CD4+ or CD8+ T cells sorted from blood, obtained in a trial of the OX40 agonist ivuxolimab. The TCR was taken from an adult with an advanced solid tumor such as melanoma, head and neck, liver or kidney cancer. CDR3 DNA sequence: TGTGCCAGCAGCCCCTCCGGACAGTTAGGGGATACGCAGTATTTT. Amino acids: CASSPSGQLGDTQYF.